This T cell receptor beta chain was sequenced during a study of tumor-infiltrating lymphocytes in primary liver carcinoma (dated by TCRdb to the late 2010s). In terms of the full investigation: Of the five patients, three men and two women aged 30 to 69 years, four had hepatocellular carcinoma and one had combined HCC and intrahepatic cholangiocarcinoma. TCRbeta repertoire sequencing covered 35 specimens from 5 patients: around 25 tumor regions, 5 adjacent noncancerous liver tissues and 5 peripheral blood samples. Technical replicate repertoires showed high reproducibility, with mean shared-clone rates around 0.9 and correlation coefficients above 0.95. Each sample produced roughly 3.65 to 8 million productive TCRbeta reads, and read depth showed no significant difference between tissue types. Agilent mRNA microarray profiling was performed on the roughly 27 tumor region samples to relate TCRbeta repertoire diversity to the local molecular phenotype. Tumors of the five patients were stage T1-T3 N0M0 with maximum diameters of roughly 4.2 to 11 cm. Across five regions of each liver tumor, along with adjacent normal tissue and blood, the study brought together TCRbeta repertoire sequencing, expression microarrays and whole-exome sequencing.

Regarding this clonotype: Its antigen is not yet known. A much larger clone lies a single base off, so this may be a read error.

What the authors observed across the whole study: The top 250 clones made up a significantly larger repertoire fraction in tumors than in blood (p = 0.039). Only the TCR beta chain was sequenced, so true repertoire diversity is likely underestimated because unpaired alpha chains were not captured. Repertoire overlap was higher between tumor regions (mean approximately 36%) than tumor-adjacent (approximately 17%) or tumor-blood (approximately 15%) pairs, consistent with antigen-driven expansion. Only roughly 7-24% of top clones appeared in all five regions of a tumor, which suggests that tumor-infiltrating T cells are spatially heterogeneous. Only five patients were included in the study, and the authors note that the findings should be validated in a larger study. Bulk unsorted samples precluded comparing CD4+ and CD8+ T cell repertoires.

The CDR3 measures 12 amino acids from cysteine to phenylalanine. Just the 36-base CDR3 DNA is kept, in frame starting at base 1. The germline V gene specifies SGHAT as CDR1 and FQNNGV as CDR2. Trimming takes 5 bases from V and 14 bases from J, and the germline ends sit 18 bases apart. Without any cell sorting, total RNA and DNA were extracted together from around 20-30 mg of bulk tissue using the AllPrep DNA/RNA mini kit. Surgical resection was performed in China between 2015 and early 2016 on four to six patients with histopathologically diagnosed primary liver carcinoma. Patients had chronic HBV infection and were treatment-naive at sampling. Each tumor was sampled at five spatially separated regions: the tumor centre plus the superior, inferior, left-lateral and right-lateral poles. According to histology, viable tumor cells made up more than 80% of every tumor sample. Fresh tumor and adjacent tissue pieces were bisected; one half was stored in RNAlater at -80°C, the other sent for histology.

Using a constant-region primer and ProtoScript II reverse transcriptase, TCRbeta-specific cDNA was reverse-transcribed from approximately 500 ng total RNA. TCRbeta libraries were built with three nested multiplex PCR rounds, a slightly modified ARM-PCR procedure. Multiplex TRBV1-TRBV30 forward primers and a Cbeta reverse primer were used in the first two PCR rounds, each of which was run for 10 to 11 cycles. Sample barcodes and Illumina adapters were added in a final 25-cycle PCR using Deep VentR polymerase. Amplicons of 200-500 bp were gel-purified with a QIAquick gel extraction kit before sequencing. An Illumina HiSeq 2500 was used to sequence the TCRbeta amplicons with 250-bp paired-end reads. In the paper's pipeline: To recover full CDR3 sequences, reads were quality-trimmed using Trimmomatic v0.33 and paired reads were then merged using FLASH v1.2.11. V, D and J germline segments were assigned to the rearranged TCRbeta sequences using MiGEC v1.2.1b. Clonotype statistics, along with Shannon-Wiener diversity indices, were calculated using VDJtools v1.0.0. To cut down on sampling bias, every analysis after diversity analysis relied on just the 250 most abundant clonotypes from each sample. TCRdb trimmed public reads at Q25 via fastp, called clones via MiXCR and kept in-frame beta chains. CDR3 protein sequences are deduplicated, and each keeps its most common genes and DNA. The V and J calls and clone size are TCRdb's, not the authors'. This sample is represented by 50,000 or so distinct CDR3 sequences; around 73% of them were singletons. The top ten constitute approximately 24% of the sample.

Specimen: liver tumor tissue from sampling region 5. According to the study, the label for this sample's cell subset or site signals: tumor region T5, tumor centre. Here the chain combines TRBV11-2 and TRBJ1-1; TRBD1 is perhaps the D gene, given 5 matching bases. The TCR originated in a man aged 35-49 years with primary liver carcinoma and hepatitis B virus infection. The CDR3 loop reads CASSRDGLKGFF. The sequenced DNA is TGTGCCAGCAGCCGGGACGGACTGAAGGGGTTCTTT.